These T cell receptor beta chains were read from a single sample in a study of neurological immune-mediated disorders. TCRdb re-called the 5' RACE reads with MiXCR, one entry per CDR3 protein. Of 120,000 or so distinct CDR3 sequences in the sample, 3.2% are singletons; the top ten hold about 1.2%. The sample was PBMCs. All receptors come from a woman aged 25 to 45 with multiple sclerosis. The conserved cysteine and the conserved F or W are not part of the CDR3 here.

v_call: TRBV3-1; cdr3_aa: ASSPRVGPNYGYT
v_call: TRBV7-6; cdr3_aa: ASSLGDGAHEQF
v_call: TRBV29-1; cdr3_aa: ITNSDTNTGELF
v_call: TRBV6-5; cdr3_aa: ASSYDGSSYEQY
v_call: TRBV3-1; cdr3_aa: ASSQSGFGEPQH
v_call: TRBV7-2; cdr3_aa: ASSPDRKGPDTQY
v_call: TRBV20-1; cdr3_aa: SADPPGVSYNEQF
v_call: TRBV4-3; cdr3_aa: ASSQDSSTDTQY
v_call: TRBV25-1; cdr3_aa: ASSYYNEQF
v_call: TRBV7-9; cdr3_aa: ASSLDPDGYT
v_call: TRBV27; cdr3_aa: ASSLSRGWGYT
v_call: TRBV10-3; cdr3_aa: AISVGTPNTGELF
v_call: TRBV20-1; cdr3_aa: SARDRLLVDEQF
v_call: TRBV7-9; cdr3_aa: ASDNTEAF
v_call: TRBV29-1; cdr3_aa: SVRQAYTEAF
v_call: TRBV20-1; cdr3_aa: SARAWGQNEAF
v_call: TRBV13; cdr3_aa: ASSLPGEGTNYGYT
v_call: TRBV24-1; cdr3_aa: ATSDTGTGVDEQY
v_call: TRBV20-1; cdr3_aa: SARATTGGYGYT
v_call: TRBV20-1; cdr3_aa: SASPPLETQY
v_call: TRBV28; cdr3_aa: ASNRAGEAF
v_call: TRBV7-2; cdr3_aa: ASRRDVDNYGYT
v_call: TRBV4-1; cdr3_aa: ASSLGSSTEAF